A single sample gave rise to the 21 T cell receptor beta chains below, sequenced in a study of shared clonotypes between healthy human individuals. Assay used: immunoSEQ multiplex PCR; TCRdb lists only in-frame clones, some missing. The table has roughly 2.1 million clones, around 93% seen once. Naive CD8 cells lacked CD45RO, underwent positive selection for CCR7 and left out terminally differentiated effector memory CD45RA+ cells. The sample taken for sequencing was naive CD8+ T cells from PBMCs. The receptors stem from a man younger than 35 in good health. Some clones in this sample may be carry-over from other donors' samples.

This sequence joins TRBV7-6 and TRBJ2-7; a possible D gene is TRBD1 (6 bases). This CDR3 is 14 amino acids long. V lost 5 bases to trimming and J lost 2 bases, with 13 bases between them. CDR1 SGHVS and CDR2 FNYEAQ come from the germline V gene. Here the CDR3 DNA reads TGTGCCAGCAGCCAGGAAAAGGGGGCCTACGAGCAGTACTTC. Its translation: CASSQEKGAYEQYF.

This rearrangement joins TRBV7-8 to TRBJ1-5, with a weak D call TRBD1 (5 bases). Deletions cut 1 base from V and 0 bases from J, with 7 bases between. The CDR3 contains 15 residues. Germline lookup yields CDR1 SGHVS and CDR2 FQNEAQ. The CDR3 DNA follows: TGTGCCAGCAGCTTAGGGGGCTTTAGCAATCAGCCCCAGCATTTT. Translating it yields CASSLGGFSNQPQHF.

In DNA form, the CDR3 reads TGTGCCAGCAGCTTAGAGGGGGCGGCAGGAAATCAGCCCCAGCATTTT. Amino acid sequence: CASSLEGAAGNQPQHF. The chain employs TRBV7-2 and TRBJ1-5, with 7 bases lining up with TRBD1. CDR3 length equals 16 residues. With V trimmed by 1 base and J by 4 bases, 7 bases remained unmatched. Germline lookup yields CDR1 SGHTA and CDR2 FQGNSA.

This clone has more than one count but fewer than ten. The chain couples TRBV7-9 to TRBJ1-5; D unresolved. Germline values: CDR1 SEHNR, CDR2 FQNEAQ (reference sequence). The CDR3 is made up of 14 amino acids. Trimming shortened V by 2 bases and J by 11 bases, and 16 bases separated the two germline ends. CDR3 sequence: CASSLWEESEAQHF. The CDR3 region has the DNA TGTGCCAGCAGCTTATGGGAAGAGAGCGAGGCCCAGCATTTT.

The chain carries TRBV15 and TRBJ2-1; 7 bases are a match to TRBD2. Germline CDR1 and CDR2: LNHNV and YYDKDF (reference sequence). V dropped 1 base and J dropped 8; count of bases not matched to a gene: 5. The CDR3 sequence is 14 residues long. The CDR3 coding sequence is TGTGCCACCAGCAGAGTGGTTGGGGGGGATGAGCAGTTCTTC. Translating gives CATSRVVGGDEQFF.

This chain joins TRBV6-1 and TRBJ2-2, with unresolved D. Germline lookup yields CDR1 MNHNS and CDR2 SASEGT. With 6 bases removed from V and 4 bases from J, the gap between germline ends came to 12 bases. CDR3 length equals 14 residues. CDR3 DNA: TGTGCCAGCAGAGGTGGCCCACTCACCGGGGAGCTGTTTTTT. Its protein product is CASRGGPLTGELFF.

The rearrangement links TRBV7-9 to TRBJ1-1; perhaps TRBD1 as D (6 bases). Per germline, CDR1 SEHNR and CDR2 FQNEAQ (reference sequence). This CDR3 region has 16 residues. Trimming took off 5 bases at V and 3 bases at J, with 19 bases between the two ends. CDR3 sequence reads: CASSKIQGSRDTEAFF. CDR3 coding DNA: TGTGCCAGCAGCAAAATACAGGGTAGTAGAGACACTGAAGCTTTCTTT.

The CDR3 reads CASSEWGTPFPYEQYF. CDR3 in DNA: TGTGCCAGCAGTGAATGGGGGACACCCTTCCCCTACGAGCAGTACTTC. J is TRBJ2-7 and V is TRBV6-1, with D tentatively TRBD1 (6 bases). Germline CDR1 MNHNS, CDR2 SASEGT. Trimming removed 2 bases from V and 2 bases from J, with 16 bases in between. This CDR3 is 16 amino acids long.

CDR3 nucleotides: TGTGCCAGTAGTATTTCGAGGAGGCAAGAGACCCAGTACTTC. This sequence encodes CASSISRRQETQYF. The J gene is TRBJ2-5, the V gene TRBV19, with a tentative D call TRBD2 (5 bases). The germline gives CDR1 LNHDA, CDR2 SQIVND (reference sequence). The CDR3 contains 14 residues. With 3 bases removed from V and 2 bases from J, the gap between germline ends came to 10 bases.

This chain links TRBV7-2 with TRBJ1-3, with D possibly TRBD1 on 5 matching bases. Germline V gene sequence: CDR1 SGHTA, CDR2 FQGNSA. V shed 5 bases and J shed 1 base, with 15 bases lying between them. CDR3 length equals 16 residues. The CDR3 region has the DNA TGTGCCAGCAGCCCCCTCGGGACTACTTCTGGAAACACCATATATTTT. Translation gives CASSPLGTTSGNTIYF.

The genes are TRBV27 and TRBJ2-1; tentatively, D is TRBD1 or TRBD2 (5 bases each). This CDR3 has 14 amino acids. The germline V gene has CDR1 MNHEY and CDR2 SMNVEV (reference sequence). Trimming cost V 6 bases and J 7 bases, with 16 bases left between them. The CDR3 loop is CASRIGTRGNEQFF. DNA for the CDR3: TGTGCCAGCAGGATCGGGACCCGAGGGAATGAGCAGTTCTTC.

The CDR3 region has the DNA TGTGCCAGCAGTTTCGCTTCGGCTAGCGGGATTTACGAGCAGTACTTC. Translating gives CASSFASASGIYEQYF. The rearrangement joins TRBV28 to TRBJ2-7; TRBD2 matches 9 bases. The length of the CDR3 is 16 residues. After removal of 3 bases from V and 4 bases from J, the junction contained 10 bases not matched to a gene. The germline V gene encodes CDR1 MDHEN and CDR2 SYDVKM.

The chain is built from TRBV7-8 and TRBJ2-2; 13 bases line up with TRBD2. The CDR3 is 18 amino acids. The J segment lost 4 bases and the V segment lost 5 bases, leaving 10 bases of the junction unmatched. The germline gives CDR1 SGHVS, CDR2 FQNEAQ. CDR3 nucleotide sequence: TGTGCCAGCAGCCCCGGGACTAGCGGGAATTGGGGCACCGGGGAGCTGTTTTTT. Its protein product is CASSPGTSGNWGTGELFF.

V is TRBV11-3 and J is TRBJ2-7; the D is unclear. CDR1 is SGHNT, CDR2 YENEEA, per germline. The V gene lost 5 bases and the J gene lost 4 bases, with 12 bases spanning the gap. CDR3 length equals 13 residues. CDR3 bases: TGTGCCAGCAGCACCCGACATGGATACGAGCAGTACTTC. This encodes CASSTRHGYEQYF.

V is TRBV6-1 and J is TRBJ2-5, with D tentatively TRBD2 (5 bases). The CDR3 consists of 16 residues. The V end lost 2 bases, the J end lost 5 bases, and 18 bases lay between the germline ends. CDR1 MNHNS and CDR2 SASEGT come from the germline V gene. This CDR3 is CASSELASPIAETQYF. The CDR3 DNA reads TGTGCCAGCAGTGAATTAGCGTCCCCAATTGCGGAGACCCAGTACTTC.

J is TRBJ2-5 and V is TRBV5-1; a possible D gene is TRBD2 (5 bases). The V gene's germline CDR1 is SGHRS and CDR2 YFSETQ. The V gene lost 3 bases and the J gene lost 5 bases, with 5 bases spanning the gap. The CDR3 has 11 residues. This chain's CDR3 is CASSWRETQYF. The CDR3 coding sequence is TGCGCCAGCAGCTGGAGGGAGACCCAGTACTTC.

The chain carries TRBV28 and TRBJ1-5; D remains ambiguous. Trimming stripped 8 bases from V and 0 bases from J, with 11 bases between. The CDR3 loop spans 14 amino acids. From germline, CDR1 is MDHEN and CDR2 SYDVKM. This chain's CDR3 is CASRSKGSNQPQHF. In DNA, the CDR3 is TGTGCCAGCCGTTCTAAAGGTAGCAATCAGCCCCAGCATTTT.

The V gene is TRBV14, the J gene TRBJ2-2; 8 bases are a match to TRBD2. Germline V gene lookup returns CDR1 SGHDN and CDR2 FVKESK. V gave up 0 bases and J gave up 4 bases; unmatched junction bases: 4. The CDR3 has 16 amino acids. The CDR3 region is CASSQELAVSTGELFF. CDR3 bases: TGTGCCAGCAGCCAAGAACTAGCGGTTAGCACCGGGGAGCTGTTTTTT.

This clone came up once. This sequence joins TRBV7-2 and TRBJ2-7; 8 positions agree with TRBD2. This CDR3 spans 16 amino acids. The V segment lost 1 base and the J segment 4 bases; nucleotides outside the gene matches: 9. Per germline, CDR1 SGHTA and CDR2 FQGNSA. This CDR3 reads CASSLGKAGVFYEQYF. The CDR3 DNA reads TGTGCCAGCAGCTTAGGAAAAGCGGGAGTTTTTTACGAGCAGTACTTC.

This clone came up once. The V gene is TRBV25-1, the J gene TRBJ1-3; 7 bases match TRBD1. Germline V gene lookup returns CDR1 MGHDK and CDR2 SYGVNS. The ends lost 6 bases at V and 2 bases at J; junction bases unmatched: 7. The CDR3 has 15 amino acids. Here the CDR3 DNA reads TGTGCCAGCAGGGAACTTACAGGGGCTGGAAACACCATATATTTT. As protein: CASRELTGAGNTIYF.

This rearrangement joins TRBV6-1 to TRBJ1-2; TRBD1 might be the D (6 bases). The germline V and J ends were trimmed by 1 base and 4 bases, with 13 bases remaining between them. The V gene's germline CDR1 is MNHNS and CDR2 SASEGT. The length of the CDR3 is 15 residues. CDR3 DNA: TGTGCCAGCAGTGAAGAGGGGGGGCTCGGCTATGGCTACACCTTC. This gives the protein CASSEEGGLGYGYTF.